This T cell receptor (beta chain) came from a study of cytomegalovirus exposure and HLA in healthy donors. The CDR3 loop spans 13 amino acids. The germline V gene encodes CDR1 SGHNT and CDR2 YYREEE (reference sequence). V was clipped by 4 bases and J by 4 bases; unmatched bases: 3. Study-wide results and limits: Most subjects' HLA-A and HLA-B alleles were reportedly predicted from TCR beta sequences. In vitro testing confirmed three CMV-associated chains as specific for CMV antigens. Several of the most significant clusters appeared, in a later analysis, to be linked to common viral pathogens.

Worth noting for this clone: Antigen unknown.

A multiplex PCR was run with 60 Vbeta primers and 13 Jbeta primers. Source study methods: Later reanalysis found tens of millions of unique TCR beta chains, around 10 million of them shared. Only in-frame clones appear in the TCRdb table, and some are missing; sequencing was by immunoSEQ multiplex PCR. The V and J calls and clone size come from that table; D and trimming were worked out from the DNA. The sample records more than 90,000 clones, roughly three quarters being singletons. The sequenced material came from PBMCs. The V call is TRBV5-4, the J call TRBJ2-5, with 8 bases aligning to TRBD2. The receptor's source is a woman aged 18-35 years in good health and CMV-seropositive. The CDR3 is CASSGLAAETQYF. DNA of the CDR3: TGTGCCAGCAGCGGACTAGCTGCAGAGACCCAGTACTTC. Variable domain in full (rest from reference TRBV5-4 and TRBJ2-5): ETGVTQSPTHLIKTRGQQVTLRCSSQSGHNTVSWYQQALGQGPQFIFQYYREEENGRGNFPPRFSGLQFPNYSSELNVNALELDDSALYLCASSGLAAETQYFGPGTRLLVL.